This TCR beta chain was identified during a study of T cell repertoires in cytomegalovirus infection (dated by TCRdb to 2018 to 2020). Study-level background: Recently identified HLA-C-restricted CMV epitopes, whose presentation resists viral immunomodulation, were targeted by peptide stimulations together with well-studied HLA-B-restricted epitopes. Because public TCR beta signatures pointed to carriage of CMV infection together with the matching HLA type, the HLA type of each donor mattered for the analysis.

This clonotype was observed a handful of times. What this receptor recognizes is not known. No qualities accompany the bases; no much larger clone lies one base away. The germline ends are 14 bases apart after V is trimmed by 5 bases and J by 7 bases. The CDR3 spans 13 residues, from the cysteine through the phenylalanine. Of all the DNA, just the CDR3 is kept, 39 bases in frame from base 1. The germline V gene (reference sequence) sets CDR1 to LNHDA and CDR2 to SQIVND. This specimen's treatment or condition label, interpreted: in vitro stimulation with specific CMV peptide epitopes to enrich CMV-specific T cells. General conclusions and limits of the study: The ex vivo response was dominated by HLA-C-restricted CMV-specific TCR beta clonotypes, which also provided the single most frequent clonotype in two of eight donors. In both this cohort and an independent cohort of 350 or so donors, the cumulative frequency of public TCR beta family members distinguished carriers of CMV infection plus the relevant HLA type.

The reads were generated on an Illumina HiSeq 1500. TCRdb reanalyzed the raw reads on its own, using fastp at Q25 for trimming and MiXCR for clone calling, and kept in-frame beta chains. For every CDR3 protein sequence, its rows merge into one entry that carries the most common genes and DNA. This sample is represented by about 890,000 distinct CDR3 sequences; less than 40% of them were singletons. The leading ten clones occupy roughly an eighth of the sample. Sample: cultured CD8+ T cells from PBMCs, taken from culture after CMV antigen stimulation. The chain was built from TRBV19 and TRBJ1-1, with the identity of the D gene unclear. This receptor was obtained from a human donor in good health (CMV status not recorded). Some clones in this sample may be carry-over from other donors' samples. The base sequence is TGTGCCAGTAGTGCAGAAGCACTGGGTGAAGCTTTCTTT. This encodes CASSAEALGEAFF.